The rows below give T cell receptor beta chains drawn from one sample of a study of blood T cell repertoires in COVID-19. Profiling relied on immunoSEQ multiplex PCR, and the TCRdb table lists in-frame clones only, not all of them. The data hold 150,000 to 200,000 clones, with about 90% observed a single time. The sequenced sample consisted of PBMCs or T cells enriched from blood (not recorded which). All receptors derive from a woman between 50 and 59 years old who had recovered from COVID-19. CDR3s include the opening cysteine and the closing phenylalanine or tryptophan. D genes are given only for firm matches. Expanded clones get a size class; other rows say once, few or many, or leave the size out.

D gene,clone size,J gene,V gene,CDR3 protein,CDR3 DNA
-,once,TRBJ1-2,TRBV24-1,CATSDPSQGTYGYTF,TGTGCCACCAGTGACCCCTCTCAGGGTACCTATGGCTACACCTTC
-,-,TRBJ1-2,TRBV5-4,CASSPGGRYGYTF,TGTGCCAGCAGCCCTGGGGGGAGGTATGGCTACACCTTC
-,-,TRBJ2-3,TRBV14,CASSQYRGTDTQYF,TGTGCCAGCAGCCAATATCGGGGCACAGATACGCAGTATTTT
TRBD2,-,TRBJ2-7,TRBV4-1,CASSQTSGRTNEQYF,TGCGCCAGCAGCCAGACTAGCGGGAGAACGAACGAGCAGTACTTC
TRBD2,once,TRBJ2-1,TRBV30,CATKTGLAGHNEQFF,TGTGCCACAAAAACGGGGCTAGCGGGACACAATGAGCAGTTCTTC
TRBD2,-,TRBJ2-1,TRBV2,CASSESGREAYNEQFF,TGTGCCAGCAGTGAAAGCGGGAGGGAAGCCTACAATGAGCAGTTCTTC
TRBD1,-,TRBJ1-5,TRBV30,CAWSGGGPQPQHF,TGTGCCTGGAGTGGAGGGGGCCCTCAGCCCCAGCATTTT
-,-,TRBJ1-1,TRBV4-1,CASSQDNEAAEAFF,TGCGCCAGCAGCCAAGATAATGAGGCGGCGGAAGCTTTCTTT
-,-,TRBJ1-3,TRBV10-3,CAISDARSASGNTIYF,TGTGCCATCAGTGATGCGCGAAGTGCCTCTGGAAACACCATATATTTT
-,-,TRBJ2-1,TRBV6-5,CASSPTPGSYNEQFF,TGTGCCAGCAGCCCAACCCCCGGGTCCTACAATGAGCAGTTCTTC
TRBD1,-,TRBJ2-1,TRBV6-5,CASGWGQGSYNEQFF,TGTGCCAGCGGGTGGGGACAGGGCTCCTACAATGAGCAGTTCTTC
-,-,TRBJ2-2,TRBV7-9,CASSLAYRRTTGELFF,TGTGCCAGCAGCTTAGCTTACAGGAGAACCACCGGGGAGCTGTTTTTT
TRBD1,-,TRBJ1-1,TRBV27,CASSPGTGMNTEAFF,TGTGCCAGCAGCCCCGGGACAGGAATGAACACTGAAGCTTTCTTT
TRBD1,once,TRBJ1-2,TRBV27,CASSPHTGEGYTF,TGTGCCAGCAGTCCCCACACAGGGGAGGGCTACACCTTC
-,-,TRBJ2-7,TRBV29-1,CSVEDVTYEQYF,TGCAGCGTTGAAGATGTAACCTACGAGCAGTACTTC
TRBD1,few,TRBJ2-1,TRBV9,CASSRDSHNEQFF,TGTGCCAGCAGCAGGGACAGCCACAATGAGCAGTTCTTC
TRBD1,-,TRBJ2-7,TRBV2,CASDDRGREQYF,TGTGCCAGCGATGACAGGGGGAGAGAGCAGTACTTC
-,-,TRBJ1-2,TRBV4-1,CASSQLVRGGYTF,TGCGCCAGCAGCCAACTCGTGCGGGGGGGCTACACCTTC
-,-,TRBJ1-1,TRBV5-1,CASSTGGLPQLEAFF,TGCGCCAGCAGCACGGGGGGTTTACCCCAGCTCGAAGCTTTCTTT
TRBD1,-,TRBJ2-4,TRBV11-3,CASSPRTGSIIQYF,TGTGCCAGCAGCCCGAGGACAGGGTCAATCATTCAGTACTTC
-,-,TRBJ2-1,TRBV7-8,CASSLGSGQGLNEQFF,TGTGCCAGCAGCTTAGGGTCCGGTCAGGGCTTAAATGAGCAGTTCTTC
TRBD2,once,TRBJ2-1,TRBV27,CASKGLAGINEQFF,TGTGCCAGCAAGGGACTAGCGGGAATCAATGAGCAGTTCTTC
-,-,TRBJ1-6,TRBV28,CASSGTNKSPLHF,TGTGCCAGCAGCGGGACAAACAAGTCACCCCTCCACTTT
-,-,TRBJ2-3,TRBV19,CASSIFGQNTDTQYF,TGTGCCAGTAGTATTTTTGGTCAGAACACAGATACGCAGTATTTT
-,-,TRBJ2-3,TRBV28,CAGGGTHSAQYF,TGTGCCGGGGGTGGGACTCACTCAGCGCAGTATTTT
TRBD2,-,TRBJ2-7,TRBV11-2,CASSFLAGGDEQYF,TGTGCCAGCAGCTTTCTAGCGGGAGGGGACGAGCAGTACTTC
TRBD2,-,TRBJ2-1,TRBV19,CASRPSGNLNEQFF,TGTGCCAGTAGACCTAGCGGGAATCTTAATGAGCAGTTCTTC
TRBD2,few,TRBJ2-5,TRBV19,CASRAVTSGVQETQYF,TGTGCCAGTAGGGCGGTTACTAGCGGAGTACAAGAGACCCAGTACTTC
-,few,TRBJ1-4,TRBV25-1,CASSVGQTNEKLFF,TGTGCCAGCAGTGTCGGACAGACTAATGAAAAACTGTTTTTT
TRBD1,-,TRBJ2-5,TRBV28,CASSSIPSLLQGYQETQYF,TGTGCCAGCAGTTCCATCCCTAGCTTGTTACAGGGGTACCAAGAGACCCAGTACTTC
-,-,TRBJ2-1,TRBV5-1,CASSLFSGSNNEQFF,TGCGCCAGCAGCTTGTTCAGCGGTTCTAACAATGAGCAGTTCTTC
TRBD1,-,TRBJ1-3,TRBV7-2,CASSWGGQVSSLSGNTIYF,TGTGCCAGCAGCTGGGGGGGACAGGTCAGTAGCCTCTCTGGAAACACCATATATTTT
TRBD2,-,TRBJ2-1,TRBV11-2,CASSLARGLAGVNEQFF,TGTGCCAGCAGCTTAGCTCGAGGGCTAGCGGGAGTGAATGAGCAGTTCTTC
TRBD1,-,TRBJ1-5,TRBV11-2,CASSRDRAQPQHF,TGTGCCAGCAGCCGGGACAGGGCCCAGCCCCAGCATTTT
-,few,TRBJ1-1,TRBV6-5,CASALRGGTEAFF,TGTGCCAGCGCCTTGCGGGGAGGCACTGAAGCTTTCTTT
TRBD2,-,TRBJ2-1,TRBV5-4,CASSRTSGYNEQFF,TGTGCCAGCAGTAGGACTAGCGGTTACAATGAGCAGTTCTTC
-,-,TRBJ2-5,TRBV18,CASSPFGVGETQYF,TGTGCCAGCTCACCTTTCGGGGTTGGGGAGACCCAGTACTTC
-,-,TRBJ2-1,TRBV19,CASSIEPMRAHEQFF,TGTGCCAGTAGTATAGAGCCCATGAGGGCCCATGAGCAGTTCTTC
TRBD2,-,TRBJ2-3,TRBV7-9,CASSTGTTHFTDTQYF,TGTGCCAGCAGCACCGGGACTACCCATTTCACAGATACGCAGTATTTT
-,-,TRBJ1-4,TRBV29-1,CSVDQGSGEKLFF,TGCAGCGTTGATCAGGGGTCTGGTGAAAAACTGTTTTTT
-,few,TRBJ2-7,TRBV6-5,CATWGVVPYEQYF,TGTGCCACCTGGGGGGTTGTCCCCTACGAGCAGTACTTC
TRBD1,medium-sized,TRBJ2-6,TRBV4-2,CASSQEGQSGANVLTF,TGTGCCAGCAGCCAAGAGGGACAGTCTGGGGCCAACGTCCTGACTTTC
TRBD2,once,TRBJ2-1,TRBV19,CASTLAGTSGNNEQFF,TGTGCCAGTACACTTGCCGGGACTAGCGGAAACAATGAGCAGTTCTTC
-,-,TRBJ1-1,TRBV7-9,CASSLAAGGNTEAFF,TGTGCCAGCAGCTTAGCCGCCGGGGGAAACACTGAAGCTTTCTTT
TRBD1,-,TRBJ2-7,TRBV27,CASRTRDSGREQYF,TGTGCCAGCAGGACGAGGGACAGCGGTAGGGAGCAGTACTTC
TRBD2,-,TRBJ2-7,TRBV5-6,CASSYGTSGSYEQYF,TGTGCCAGCAGCTACGGGACTAGCGGTTCCTACGAGCAGTACTTC
-,-,TRBJ1-1,TRBV19,CASSTILGGTEAFF,TGTGCCAGTAGTACAATCTTGGGAGGCACTGAAGCTTTCTTT
-,-,TRBJ2-1,TRBV2,CASSMPSAMLFHNEQFF,TGTGCCAGCAGCATGCCGAGCGCCATGCTGTTCCACAATGAGCAGTTCTTC
TRBD1,once,TRBJ1-5,TRBV6-5,CASRRGPNQPQHF,TGTGCCAGCCGCAGGGGGCCCAATCAGCCCCAGCATTTT
-,-,TRBJ2-5,TRBV30,CAWDGTGETQYF,TGTGCCTGGGACGGGACTGGGGAGACCCAGTACTTC
TRBD2,-,TRBJ2-7,TRBV7-8,CASSLEGLAGVEQYF,TGTGCCAGCAGCTTAGAGGGACTAGCGGGAGTTGAGCAGTACTTC
TRBD1,-,TRBJ1-6,TRBV27,CASSLSVRGDSPLHF,TGTGCCAGCAGTTTAAGCGTCAGGGGGGATTCACCCCTCCACTTT
-,-,TRBJ1-2,TRBV2,CASRGSRTGAGYTF,TGTGCCAGCAGGGGAAGTCGGACGGGAGCTGGCTACACCTTC